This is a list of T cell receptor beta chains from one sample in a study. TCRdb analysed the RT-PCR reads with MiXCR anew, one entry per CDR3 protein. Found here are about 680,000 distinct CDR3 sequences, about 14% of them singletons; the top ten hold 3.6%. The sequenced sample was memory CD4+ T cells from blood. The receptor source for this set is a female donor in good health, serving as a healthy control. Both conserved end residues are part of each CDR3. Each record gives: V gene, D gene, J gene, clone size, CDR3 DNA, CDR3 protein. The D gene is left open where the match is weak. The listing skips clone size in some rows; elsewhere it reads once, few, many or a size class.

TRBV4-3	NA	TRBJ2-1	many	TGCGCCAGCAGCCAAGATCTTGTGGGGTTAGTGGAGCAGTTCTTC	CASSQDLVGLVEQFF
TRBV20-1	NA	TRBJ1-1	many	TGCAGTGCTAGAGATAATACTGAAGCTTTCTTT	CSARDNTEAFF
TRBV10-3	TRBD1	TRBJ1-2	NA	TGTGCCATCAGTGAGTCGGGACAGGGGGCTACAGACTATGGCTACACCTTC	CAISESGQGATDYGYTF
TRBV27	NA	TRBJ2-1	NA	TGTGCCAGCAGTTTCCGCAACCTCGACGCGAATGAGCAGTTCTTC	CASSFRNLDANEQFF
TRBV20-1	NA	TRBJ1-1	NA	TGCAGTGCTACCACTTGGACGGGCAGGACTGAAGCTTTCTTT	CSATTWTGRTEAFF
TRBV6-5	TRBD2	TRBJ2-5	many	TGTGCCAGCAGTTACTCAGGGCTAGCGGGAGGGCAAGAGACCCAGTACTTC	CASSYSGLAGGQETQYF
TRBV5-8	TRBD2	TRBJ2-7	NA	TGTGCCAGCAGCATAAGACTAGCTCGTAGGAACGAGCAGTACTTC	CASSIRLARRNEQYF
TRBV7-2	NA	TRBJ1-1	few	TGTGCCAGCAGCTCCGGTTCGGCCGCGAACACTGAAGCTTTCTTT	CASSSGSAANTEAFF
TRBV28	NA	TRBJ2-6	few	TGTGCCAGCCGATGGGTCTCTGGGGCCAACGTCCTGACTTTC	CASRWVSGANVLTF
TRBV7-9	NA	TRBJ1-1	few	TGTGCCAGCAGCTTAGCCGCGGGGAGGGAGACTGAAGCTTTCTTT	CASSLAAGRETEAFF
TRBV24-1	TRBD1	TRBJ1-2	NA	TGTGCCACCAGTGACCCGGACAGGGACGTCGGAGGCTACACCTTC	CATSDPDRDVGGYTF
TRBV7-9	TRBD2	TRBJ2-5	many	TGTGCCAGCAGCTTAGAACTAGCGGGAGGAGAGACCCAGTACTTC	CASSLELAGGETQYF
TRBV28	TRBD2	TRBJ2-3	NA	TGTGCCAGCAGGTCTAGCGGGACGACAGATACGCAGTATTTT	CASRSSGTTDTQYF
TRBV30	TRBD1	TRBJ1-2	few	TGTGCCTCGCTGGGACAGGGCCGTTTACGGGGCTACACCTTC	CASLGQGRLRGYTF
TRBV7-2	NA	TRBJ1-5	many	TGTGCCAGCAGCTTAGGGGAGTCCAATCAGCCCCAGCATTTT	CASSLGESNQPQHF
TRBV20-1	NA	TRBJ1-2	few	TGCAGTGCCCCAGAGGGGATTAACTATGGCTACACCTTC	CSAPEGINYGYTF
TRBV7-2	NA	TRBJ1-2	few	TGTGCCAGCAGCCCAAATCTGTCGGGCTACACCTTC	CASSPNLSGYTF
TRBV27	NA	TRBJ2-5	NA	TGTGCCAGCAGTTTATCGAGGCTAGCCCAAGAGACCCAGTACTTC	CASSLSRLAQETQYF
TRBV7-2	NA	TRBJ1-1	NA	TGTGCCAGCAGCGTCCTTCGGGACACAGAAGCTTTCTTT	CASSVLRDTEAFF
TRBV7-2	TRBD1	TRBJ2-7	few	TGTGCCAGCAGCTTAGCCGGGACAGGGGTTTACGAGCAGTACTTC	CASSLAGTGVYEQYF
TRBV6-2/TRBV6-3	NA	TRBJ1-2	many	TGTGCCAGCAGACCATACTCGGACAGCGGCTACACCTTC	CASRPYSDSGYTF
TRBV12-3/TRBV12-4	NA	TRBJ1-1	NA	TGTGCCAGCAGTTCCCAGGCAGGGGACACTGAAGCTTTCTTT	CASSSQAGDTEAFF
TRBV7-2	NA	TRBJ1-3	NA	TGTGCCAGCAGCTCTGAGCACAGGGACTTCGCTGGAAACACCATATATTTT	CASSSEHRDFAGNTIYF
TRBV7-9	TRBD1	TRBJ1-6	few	TGTGCCAGCAGCTCGACAGGGGAGGGCTCACCCCTCCACTTT	CASSSTGEGSPLHF